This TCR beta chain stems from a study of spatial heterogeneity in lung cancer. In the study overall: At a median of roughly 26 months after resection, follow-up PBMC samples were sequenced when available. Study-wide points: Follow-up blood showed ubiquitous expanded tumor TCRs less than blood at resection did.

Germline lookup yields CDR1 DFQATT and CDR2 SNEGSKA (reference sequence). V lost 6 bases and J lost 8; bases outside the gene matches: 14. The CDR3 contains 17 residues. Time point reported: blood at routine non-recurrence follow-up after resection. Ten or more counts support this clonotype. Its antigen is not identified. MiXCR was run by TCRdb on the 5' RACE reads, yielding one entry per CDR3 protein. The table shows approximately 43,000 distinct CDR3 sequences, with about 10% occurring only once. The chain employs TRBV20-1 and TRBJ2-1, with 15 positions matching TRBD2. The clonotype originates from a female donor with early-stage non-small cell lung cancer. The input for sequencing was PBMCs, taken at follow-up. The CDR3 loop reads CSARGTSGRRPFYEQFF. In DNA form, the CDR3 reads TGCAGTGCCCGTGGGACTAGCGGGAGGCGTCCTTTCTATGAGCAGTTCTTC.